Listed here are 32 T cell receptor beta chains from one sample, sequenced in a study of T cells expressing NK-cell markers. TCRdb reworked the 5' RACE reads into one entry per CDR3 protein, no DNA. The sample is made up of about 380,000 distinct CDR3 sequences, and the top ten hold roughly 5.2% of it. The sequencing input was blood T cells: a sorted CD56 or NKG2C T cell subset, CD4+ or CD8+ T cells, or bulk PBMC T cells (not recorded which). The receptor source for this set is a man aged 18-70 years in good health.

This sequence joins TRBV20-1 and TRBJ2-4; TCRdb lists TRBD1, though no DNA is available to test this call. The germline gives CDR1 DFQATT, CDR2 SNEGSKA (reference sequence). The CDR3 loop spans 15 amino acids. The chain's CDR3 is CSAPGQGAGGNIQYF.

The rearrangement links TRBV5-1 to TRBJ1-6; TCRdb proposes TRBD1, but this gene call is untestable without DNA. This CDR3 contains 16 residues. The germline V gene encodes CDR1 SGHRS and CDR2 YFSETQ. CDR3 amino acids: CASSYHFTTRTGDLHF. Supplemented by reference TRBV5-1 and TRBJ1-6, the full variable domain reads KAGVTQTPRYLIKTRGQQVTLSCSPISGHRSVSWYQQTPGQGLQFLFEYFSETQRNKGNFPGRFSGRQFSNSRSEMNVSTLELGDSALYLCASSYHFTTRTGDLHFGNGTRLTVT.

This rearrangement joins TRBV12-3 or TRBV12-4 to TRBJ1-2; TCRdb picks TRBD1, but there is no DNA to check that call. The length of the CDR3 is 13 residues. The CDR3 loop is CASSFGGWYGYTF.

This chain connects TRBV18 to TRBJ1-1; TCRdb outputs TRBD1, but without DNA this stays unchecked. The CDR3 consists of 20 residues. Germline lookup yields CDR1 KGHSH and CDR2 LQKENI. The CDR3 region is CASSRIVQGQGSLGSTEAFF.

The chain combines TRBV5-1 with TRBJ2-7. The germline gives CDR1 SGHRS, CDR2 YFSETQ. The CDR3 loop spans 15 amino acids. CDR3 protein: CASSSNPRGSYEQYF.

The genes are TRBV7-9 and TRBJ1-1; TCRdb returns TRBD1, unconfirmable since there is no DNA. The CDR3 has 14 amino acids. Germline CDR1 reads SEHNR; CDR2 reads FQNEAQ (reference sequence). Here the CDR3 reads CASSDTGGLTEAFF.

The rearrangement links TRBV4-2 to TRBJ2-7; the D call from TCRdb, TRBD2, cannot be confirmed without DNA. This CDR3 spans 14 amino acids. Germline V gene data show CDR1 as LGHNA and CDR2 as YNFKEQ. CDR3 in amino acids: CASRRAGGPNEQYF.

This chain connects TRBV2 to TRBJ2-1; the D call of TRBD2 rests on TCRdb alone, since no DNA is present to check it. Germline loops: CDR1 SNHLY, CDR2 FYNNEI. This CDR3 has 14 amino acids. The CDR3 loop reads CVSRGEGSYNEQFF.

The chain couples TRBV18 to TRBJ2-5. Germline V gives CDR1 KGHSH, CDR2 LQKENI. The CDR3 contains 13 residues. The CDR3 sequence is CASSPGSQETQYF.

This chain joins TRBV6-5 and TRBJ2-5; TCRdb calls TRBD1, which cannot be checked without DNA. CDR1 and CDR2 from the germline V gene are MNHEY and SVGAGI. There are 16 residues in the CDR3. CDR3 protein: CASSSPPHLGVKTQYF.

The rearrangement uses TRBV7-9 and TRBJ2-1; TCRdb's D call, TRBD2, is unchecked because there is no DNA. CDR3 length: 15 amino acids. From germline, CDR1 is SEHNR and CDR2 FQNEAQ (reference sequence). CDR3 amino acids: CASSPRDFSYNEQFF.

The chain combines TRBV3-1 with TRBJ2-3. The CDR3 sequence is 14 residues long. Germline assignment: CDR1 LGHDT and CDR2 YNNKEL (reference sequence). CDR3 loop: CASSPWVSTDTQYF.

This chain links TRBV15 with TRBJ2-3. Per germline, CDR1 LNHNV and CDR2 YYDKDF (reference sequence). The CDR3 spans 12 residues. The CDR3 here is CATSGGGSTQYF.

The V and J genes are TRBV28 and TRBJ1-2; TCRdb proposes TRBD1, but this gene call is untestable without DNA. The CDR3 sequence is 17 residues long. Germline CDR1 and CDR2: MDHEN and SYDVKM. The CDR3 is CASSLTGTGGLNYGYTF.

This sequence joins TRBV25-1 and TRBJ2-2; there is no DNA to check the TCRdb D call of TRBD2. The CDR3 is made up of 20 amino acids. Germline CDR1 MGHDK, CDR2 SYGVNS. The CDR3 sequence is CASSEFGRYSGGPNTGELFF.

CDR3 protein: CASSLRGDHMNTEAFF. The chain links TRBV11-2 to TRBJ1-1; there is no DNA to check the TCRdb D call of TRBD1. CDR1 is SGHAT, CDR2 FQNNGV, per germline. There are 16 residues in the CDR3. Full variable domain (remainder filled in from reference TRBV11-2 and TRBJ1-1): EAGVAQSPRYKIIEKRQSVAFWCNPISGHATLYWYQQILGQGPKLLIQFQNNGVVDDSQLPKDRFSAERLKGVDSTLKIQPAKLEDSAVYLCASSLRGDHMNTEAFFGQGTRLTVV.

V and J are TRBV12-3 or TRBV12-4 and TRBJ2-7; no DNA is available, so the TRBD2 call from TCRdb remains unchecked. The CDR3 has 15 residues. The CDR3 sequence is CASTLLTSGPSEQYF.

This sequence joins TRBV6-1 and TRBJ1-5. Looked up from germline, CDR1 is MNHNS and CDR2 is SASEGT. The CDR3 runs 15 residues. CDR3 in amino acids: CASRAGGYSNQPQHF.

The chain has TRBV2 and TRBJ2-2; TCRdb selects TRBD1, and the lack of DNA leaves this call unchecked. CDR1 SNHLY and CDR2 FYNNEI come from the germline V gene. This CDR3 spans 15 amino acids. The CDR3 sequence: CASRGQGVNTGELFF. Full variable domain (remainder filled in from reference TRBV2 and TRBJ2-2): EPEVTQTPSHQVTQMGQEVILRCVPISNHLYFYWYRQILGQKVEFLVSFYNNEISEKSEIFDDQFSVERPDGSNFTLKIRSTKLEDSAMYFCASRGQGVNTGELFFGEGSRLTVL.

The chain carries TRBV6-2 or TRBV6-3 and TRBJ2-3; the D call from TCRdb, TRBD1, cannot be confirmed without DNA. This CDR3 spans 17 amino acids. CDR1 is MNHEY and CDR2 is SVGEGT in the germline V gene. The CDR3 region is CASSRRGRNKDTDTQYF.

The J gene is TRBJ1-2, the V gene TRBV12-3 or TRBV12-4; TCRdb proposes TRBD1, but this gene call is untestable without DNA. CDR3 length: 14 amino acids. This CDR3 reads CATRRAGLGYGYTF.

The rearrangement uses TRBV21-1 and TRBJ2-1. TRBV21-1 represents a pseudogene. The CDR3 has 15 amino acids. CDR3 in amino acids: CASSKALIDHNEQFF.

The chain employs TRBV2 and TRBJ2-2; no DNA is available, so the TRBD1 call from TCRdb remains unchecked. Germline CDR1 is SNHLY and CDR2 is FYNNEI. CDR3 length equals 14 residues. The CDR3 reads CASSSRGNTGELFF.

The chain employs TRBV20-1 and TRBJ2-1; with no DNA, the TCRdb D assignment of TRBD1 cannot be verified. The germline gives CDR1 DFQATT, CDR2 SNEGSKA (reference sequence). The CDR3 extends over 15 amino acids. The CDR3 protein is CSARDARGRYNEQFF.

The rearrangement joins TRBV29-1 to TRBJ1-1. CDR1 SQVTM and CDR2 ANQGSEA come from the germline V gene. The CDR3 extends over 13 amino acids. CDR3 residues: CSVEKSLNTEAFF.

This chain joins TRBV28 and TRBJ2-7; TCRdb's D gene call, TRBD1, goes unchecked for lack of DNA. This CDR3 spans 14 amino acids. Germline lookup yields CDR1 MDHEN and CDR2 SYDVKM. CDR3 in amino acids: CASIDSIISYEQYF.

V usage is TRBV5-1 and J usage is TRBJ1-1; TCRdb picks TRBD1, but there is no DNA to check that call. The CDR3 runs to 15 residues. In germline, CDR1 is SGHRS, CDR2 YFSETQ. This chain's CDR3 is CASSLGSTGSLEAFF.

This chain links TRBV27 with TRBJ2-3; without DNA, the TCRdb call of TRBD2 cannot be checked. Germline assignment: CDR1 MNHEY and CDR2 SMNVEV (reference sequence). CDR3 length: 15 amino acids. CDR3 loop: CASTERGATRDTQYF.

The CDR3 reads CASSGRLAGGNNEQFF. The chain combines TRBV12-3 or TRBV12-4 with TRBJ2-1; TCRdb selects TRBD2, and the lack of DNA leaves this call unchecked. The CDR3 sequence is 16 residues long.

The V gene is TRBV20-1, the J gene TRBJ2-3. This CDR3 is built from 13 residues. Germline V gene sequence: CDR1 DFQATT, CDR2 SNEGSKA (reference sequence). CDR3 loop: CSVEAISTDTQYF.

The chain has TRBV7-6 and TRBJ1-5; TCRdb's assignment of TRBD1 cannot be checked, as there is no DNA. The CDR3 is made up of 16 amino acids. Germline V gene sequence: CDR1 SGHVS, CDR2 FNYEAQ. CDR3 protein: CASSLERGTGEQPQHF.

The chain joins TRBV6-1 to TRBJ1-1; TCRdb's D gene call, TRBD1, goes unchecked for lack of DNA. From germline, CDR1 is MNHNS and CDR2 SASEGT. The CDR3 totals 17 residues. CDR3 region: CASSTDRGWSRNTEAFF.